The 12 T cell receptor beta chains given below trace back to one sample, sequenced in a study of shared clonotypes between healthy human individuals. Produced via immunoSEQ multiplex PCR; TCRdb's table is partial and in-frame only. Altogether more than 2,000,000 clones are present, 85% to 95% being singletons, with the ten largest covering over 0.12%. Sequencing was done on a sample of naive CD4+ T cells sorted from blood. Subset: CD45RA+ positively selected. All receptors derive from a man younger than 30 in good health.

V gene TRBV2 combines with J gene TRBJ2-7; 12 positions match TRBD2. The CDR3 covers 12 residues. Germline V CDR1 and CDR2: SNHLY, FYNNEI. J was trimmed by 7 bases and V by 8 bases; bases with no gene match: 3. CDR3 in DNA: TGTGCCAGCCGACTAGCGGGAGTTGAGCAGTACTTC. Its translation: CASRLAGVEQYF.

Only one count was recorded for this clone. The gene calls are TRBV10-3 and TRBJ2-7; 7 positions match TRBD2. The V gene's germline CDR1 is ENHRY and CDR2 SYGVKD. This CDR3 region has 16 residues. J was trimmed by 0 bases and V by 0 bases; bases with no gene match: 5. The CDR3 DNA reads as TGTGCCATCAGTGAGTCCTTAGCGGGCCTCTCCTACGAGCAGTACTTC. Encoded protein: CAISESLAGLSYEQYF.

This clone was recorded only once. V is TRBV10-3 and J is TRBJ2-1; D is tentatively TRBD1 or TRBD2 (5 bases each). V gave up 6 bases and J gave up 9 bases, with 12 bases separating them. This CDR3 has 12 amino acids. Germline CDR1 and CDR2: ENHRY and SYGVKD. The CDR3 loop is CAISPRDLEQFF. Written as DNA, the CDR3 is TGTGCCATCAGCCCCCGGGACCTTGAGCAGTTCTTC.

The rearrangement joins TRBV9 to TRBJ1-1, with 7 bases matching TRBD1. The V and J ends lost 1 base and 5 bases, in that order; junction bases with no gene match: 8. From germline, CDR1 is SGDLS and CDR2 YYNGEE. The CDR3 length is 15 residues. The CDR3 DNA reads TGTGCCAGCAGCGTATACCCACAGGGGCGGACTGAAGCTTTCTTT. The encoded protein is CASSVYPQGRTEAFF.

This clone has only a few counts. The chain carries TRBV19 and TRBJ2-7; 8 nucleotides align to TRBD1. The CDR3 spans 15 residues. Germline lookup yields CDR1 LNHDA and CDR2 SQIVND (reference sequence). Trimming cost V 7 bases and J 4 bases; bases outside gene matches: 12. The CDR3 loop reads CASKPRDRWTYEQYF. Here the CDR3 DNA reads TGTGCCAGTAAACCCCGGGACAGGTGGACTTACGAGCAGTACTTC.

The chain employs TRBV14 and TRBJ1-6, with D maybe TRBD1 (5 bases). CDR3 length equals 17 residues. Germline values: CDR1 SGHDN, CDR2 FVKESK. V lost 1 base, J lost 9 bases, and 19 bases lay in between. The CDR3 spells CASSQVRGKSGSSPLHF. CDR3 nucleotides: TGTGCCAGCAGCCAAGTCCGGGGGAAATCGGGCAGTTCACCCCTCCACTTT.

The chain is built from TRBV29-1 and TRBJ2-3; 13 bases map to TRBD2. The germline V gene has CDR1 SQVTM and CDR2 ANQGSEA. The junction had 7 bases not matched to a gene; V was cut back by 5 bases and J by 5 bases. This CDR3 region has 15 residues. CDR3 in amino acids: CSVPGLAGAGDTQYF. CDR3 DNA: TGCAGCGTTCCCGGACTAGCGGGAGCTGGAGATACGCAGTATTTT.

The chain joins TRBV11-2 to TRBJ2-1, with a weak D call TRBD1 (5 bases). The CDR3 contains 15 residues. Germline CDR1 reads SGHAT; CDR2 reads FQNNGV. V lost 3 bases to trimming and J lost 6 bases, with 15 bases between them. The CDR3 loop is CASSFGQGFGNEQFF. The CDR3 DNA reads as TGTGCCAGCAGCTTTGGGCAGGGCTTTGGCAATGAGCAGTTCTTC.

The CDR3 loop is CASSVEGTRDTEAFF. The CDR3, as DNA: TGTGCCAGCAGCGTAGAAGGGACTCGGGACACTGAAGCTTTCTTT. The chain has TRBV9 and TRBJ1-1, with a weak D call TRBD1 (5 bases). Trimming shortened V by 0 bases and J by 3 bases, and 12 bases separated the two germline ends. The CDR3 consists of 15 residues. In germline, CDR1 is SGDLS, CDR2 YYNGEE.

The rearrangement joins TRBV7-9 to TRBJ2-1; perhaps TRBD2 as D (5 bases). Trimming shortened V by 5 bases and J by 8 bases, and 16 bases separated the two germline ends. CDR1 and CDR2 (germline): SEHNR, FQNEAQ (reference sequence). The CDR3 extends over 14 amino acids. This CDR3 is CASSPGRVRYEQFF. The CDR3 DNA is TGTGCCAGCAGCCCGGGGAGAGTAAGGTATGAGCAGTTCTTC.

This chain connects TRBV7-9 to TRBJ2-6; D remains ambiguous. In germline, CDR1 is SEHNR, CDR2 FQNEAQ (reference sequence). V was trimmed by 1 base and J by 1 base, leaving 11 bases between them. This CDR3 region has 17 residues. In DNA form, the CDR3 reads TGTGCCAGCAGCTTAGGTATATGGGTTTCTGGGGCCAACGTCCTGACTTTC. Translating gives CASSLGIWVSGANVLTF. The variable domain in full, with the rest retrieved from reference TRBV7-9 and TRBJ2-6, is DTGVSQNPRHKITKRGQNVTFRCDPISEHNRLYWYRQTLGQGPEFLTYFQNEAQLEKSRLLSDRFSAERPKGSFSTLEIQRTEQGDSAMYLCASSLGIWVSGANVLTFGAGSRLTVL.

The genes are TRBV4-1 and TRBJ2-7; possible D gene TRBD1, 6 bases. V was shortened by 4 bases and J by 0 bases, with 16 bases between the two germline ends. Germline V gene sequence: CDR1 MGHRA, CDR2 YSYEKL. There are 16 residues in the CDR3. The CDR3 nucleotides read TGCGCCAGCAGCCGGCCTGGACAGACTCCCTCCTACGAGCAGTACTTC. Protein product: CASSRPGQTPSYEQYF.